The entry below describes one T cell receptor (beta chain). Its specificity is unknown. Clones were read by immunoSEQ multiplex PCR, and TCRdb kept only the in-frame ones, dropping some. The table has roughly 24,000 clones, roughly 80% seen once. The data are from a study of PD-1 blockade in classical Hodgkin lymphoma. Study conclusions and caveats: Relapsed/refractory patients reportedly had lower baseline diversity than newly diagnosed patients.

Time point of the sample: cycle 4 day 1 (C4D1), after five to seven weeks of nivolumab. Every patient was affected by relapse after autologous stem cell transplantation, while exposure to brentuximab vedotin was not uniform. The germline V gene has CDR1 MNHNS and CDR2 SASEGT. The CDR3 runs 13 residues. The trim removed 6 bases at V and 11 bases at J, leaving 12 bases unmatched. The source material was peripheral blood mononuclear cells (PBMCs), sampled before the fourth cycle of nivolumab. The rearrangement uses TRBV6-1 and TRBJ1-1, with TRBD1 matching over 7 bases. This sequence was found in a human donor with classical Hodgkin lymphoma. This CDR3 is CASSLRPGTVAFF. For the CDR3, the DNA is TGTGCCAGCAGCCTCAGACCCGGGACAGTCGCTTTCTTT.